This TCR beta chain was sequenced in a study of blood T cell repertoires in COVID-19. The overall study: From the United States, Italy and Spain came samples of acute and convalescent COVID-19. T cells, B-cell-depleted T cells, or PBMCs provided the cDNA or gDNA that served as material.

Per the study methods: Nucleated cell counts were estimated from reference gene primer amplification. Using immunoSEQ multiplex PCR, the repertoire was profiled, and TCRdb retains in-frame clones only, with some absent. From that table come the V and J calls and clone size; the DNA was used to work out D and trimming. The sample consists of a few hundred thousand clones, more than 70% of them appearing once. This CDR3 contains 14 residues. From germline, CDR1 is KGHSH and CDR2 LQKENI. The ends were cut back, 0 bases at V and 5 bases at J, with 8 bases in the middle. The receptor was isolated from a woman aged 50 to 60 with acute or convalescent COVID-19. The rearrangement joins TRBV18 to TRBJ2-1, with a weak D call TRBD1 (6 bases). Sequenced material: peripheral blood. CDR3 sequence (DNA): TGTGCCAGCTCACCACCGCCAGGGGACAATGAGCAGTTCTTC. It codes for CASSPPPGDNEQFF.